The 15 T cell receptor beta chains listed next were all sequenced from one sample in a study of T cell responses to AZD1222 COVID-19 vaccine. Generated by immunoSEQ multiplex PCR, the TCRdb table keeps only in-frame clones and is missing some. Of 200,000 or so clones listed, roughly 92% are singletons. This specimen consisted of peripheral blood, obtained on day 0 of AZD1222 vaccination. These receptors came from an adult in good health.

V is TRBV3-1 (or the pseudogene TRBV3-2) and J is TRBJ2-5; 8 bases map to TRBD1. J was trimmed by 4 bases and V by 4 bases; bases with no gene match: 8. The length of the CDR3 is 15 residues. Germline-derived CDR1 and CDR2 are LGHDT and YNNKEL (reference sequence). For the CDR3, the DNA is TGTGCCAGCAGCCTCGACAGGGGCGAAATAGAGACCCAGTACTTC. Its protein is CASSLDRGEIETQYF.

This chain uses TRBV4-3 with TRBJ2-7, with D maybe TRBD1 (5 bases). Germline V gene sequence: CDR1 LGHNA, CDR2 YSLEER. The CDR3 spans 13 residues. V was trimmed by 7 bases and J by 6 bases, leaving 16 bases between them. The CDR3 protein is CASIDRPGSEQYV. CDR3 in DNA: TGCGCCAGCATTGACAGACCGGGTTCCGAGCAGTACGTC.

The chain uses TRBV6-5 and TRBJ1-1; D gene ambiguous. CDR1 is MNHEY and CDR2 is SVGAGI in the germline V gene. Trimming stripped 3 bases from V and 1 base from J, with 6 bases between. The CDR3 is made up of 13 amino acids. CDR3 loop: CASSYEKNTEAFF. In DNA, the CDR3 is TGTGCCAGCAGTTATGAGAAGAACACTGAAGCTTTCTTT.

The chain joins TRBV6-5 to TRBJ2-3; the D is unclear. Trimming removed 2 bases from V and 0 bases from J, with 9 bases in between. The germline gives CDR1 MNHEY, CDR2 SVGAGI. The CDR3 length is 15 residues. CDR3 DNA sequence: TGTGCCAGCAGTTACCAGAGCTCTAGCACAGATACGCAGTATTTT. Translated: CASSYQSSSTDTQYF.

This chain connects TRBV23-1 to TRBJ2-7, with 7 bases identical to TRBD2. TRBV23-1 is annotated as an ORF whose role is uncertain. The CDR3 runs 16 residues. V was clipped by 2 bases and J by 3 bases; unmatched bases: 10. In DNA, the CDR3 is TGCGCCAGCAGTCAAAATCTAGGCCTAGCGGACTACGAGCAGTACTTC. It codes for CASSQNLGLADYEQYF.

V gene TRBV19 combines with J gene TRBJ2-2, with D possibly matching TRBD2 (6 bases). V was cut by 9 bases and J by 4 bases, with 18 bases left in between. Germline V gives CDR1 LNHDA, CDR2 SQIVND (reference sequence). This CDR3 comprises 15 residues. The CDR3 DNA follows: TGTGCCAGCAGTCTCGGGACTGGGGTCACCGGGGAGCTGTTTTTT. Translation gives CASSLGTGVTGELFF.

V is TRBV2 and J is TRBJ1-3, with a possible D match to TRBD1 (6 bases). CDR1 and CDR2 from the germline V gene are SNHLY and FYNNEI. The CDR3 length is 18 residues. Trimming pared 6 bases from V and 0 bases from J, leaving 21 bases between. CDR3 residues: CASSPRGAGTTSGNTIYF. The CDR3, as DNA: TGTGCCAGCAGCCCGAGGGGGGCAGGGACGACCTCTGGAAACACCATATATTTT. Looking up the rest from reference TRBV2 and TRBJ1-3 gives the full variable domain: EPEVTQTPSHQVTQMGQEVILRCVPISNHLYFYWYRQILGQKVEFLVSFYNNEISEKSEIFDDQFSVERPDGSNFTLKIRSTKLEDSAMYFCASSPRGAGTTSGNTIYFGEGSWLTVV.

This clone was seen more than once but under ten times. V gene TRBV7-8 combines with J gene TRBJ1-6, with 8 bases fitting TRBD1. CDR1 SGHVS and CDR2 FQNEAQ come from the germline V gene. This CDR3 spans 16 amino acids. The junction had 4 bases not matched to a gene; V was cut back by 5 bases and J by 1 base. The CDR3 DNA follows: TGTGCCAGCAGCCCTGGACAGGGATCCTATAATTCACCCCTCCACTTT. This translates into CASSPGQGSYNSPLHF.

The chain recombines TRBV25-1 with TRBJ2-1, with D possibly TRBD2 on 5 matching bases. V lost 0 bases and J 4 bases, leaving 7 bases between the germline ends. The CDR3 has 14 residues. Germline V lookup: CDR1 MGHDK, CDR2 SYGVNS. CDR3 sequence reads: CASSEYEGYNEQFF. CDR3 nucleotides: TGTGCCAGCAGTGAATACGAGGGTTACAATGAGCAGTTCTTC.

The chain employs TRBV5-6 and TRBJ1-2, with unresolved D. CDR1 and CDR2 (germline): SGHDT, YYEEEE. Trimming stripped 3 bases from V and 8 bases from J, with 11 bases between. The CDR3 covers 12 residues. Here the CDR3 DNA reads TGTGCCAGCAGCTCCACTACCAGGGGCTACACCTTC. This sequence encodes CASSSTTRGYTF.

The chain couples TRBV7-2 to TRBJ2-1, with TRBD2 identical over 8 bases. CDR3 length: 13 residues. Trimming cost V 4 bases and J 9 bases; bases outside gene matches: 5. Germline assignment: CDR1 SGHTA and CDR2 FQGNSA. The CDR3: CASSSGLESEQFF. The CDR3 DNA reads TGTGCCAGCAGCTCGGGACTAGAGAGTGAGCAGTTCTTC.

J is TRBJ2-7 and V is TRBV7-8, with unresolved D. Germline V gives CDR1 SGHVS, CDR2 FQNEAQ. The V gene lost 1 base and the J gene lost 7 bases, with 11 bases spanning the gap. There are 13 residues in the CDR3. CDR3 in DNA: TGTGCCAGCAGCTTAGTGGCAGTGCGAGAGCAGTACTTC. This gives the protein CASSLVAVREQYF.

This clone was seen more than once but under ten times. The chain is built from TRBV27 and TRBJ1-5; D is ambiguous. Trimming removed 8 bases at V and 6 bases at J, with 11 bases between. CDR3 length equals 12 residues. The V gene's germline CDR1 is MNHEY and CDR2 SMNVEV (reference sequence). The CDR3 nucleotides are TGTGCCAGCGGGAGGTACGGTCAGCCCCAGCATTTT. This encodes CASGRYGQPQHF.

This sequence joins TRBV6-2 or TRBV6-3 and TRBJ2-7; D remains ambiguous. The germline CDR1 and CDR2 sequences are MNHEY and SVGEGT. Deletions cut 5 bases from V and 3 bases from J, with 11 bases between. CDR3 length: 13 amino acids. CDR3: CASSPQKVYEQYV. Here the CDR3 DNA reads TGTGCCAGCAGTCCCCAGAAGGTCTACGAGCAGTACGTC.

This clone rates as medium-sized. The rearrangement joins TRBV30 to TRBJ1-6; 7 bases fit TRBD1. With V trimmed by 1 base and J by 13 bases, 4 bases remained unmatched. CDR3 length equals 12 residues. Germline V gives CDR1 GTSNPN, CDR2 SVGIG (reference sequence). CDR3 bases: TGTGCCTGGAGTGAGGGACAGTCTCCCCTCCACTTT. Translation gives CAWSEGQSPLHF.